The 14 T cell receptor beta chains listed next were all sequenced from one sample in a study of T cell changes during pregnancy in multiple sclerosis. Some clones are missing from TCRdb's copy, which holds only in-frame ones; the method was immunoSEQ multiplex PCR. In the table there are fewer than 140,000 clones, about 90% of which are singletons. Sample: peripheral blood, taken before pregnancy. The receptor source for this set is a female donor with multiple sclerosis, enrolled in a pregnancy study.

The chain links TRBV5-1 to TRBJ2-2; tentative D call: TRBD1 (6 bases). From germline, CDR1 is SGHRS and CDR2 YFSETQ. This CDR3 comprises 13 residues. V lost 0 bases and J 8 bases, leaving 8 bases between the germline ends. CDR3: CASSLAGQGELFF. CDR3 DNA sequence: TGCGCCAGCAGCTTGGCCGGACAGGGGGAGCTGTTTTTT.

This chain uses TRBV5-8 with TRBJ1-6; weak D call: TRBD1 (6 bases). Germline V CDR1 and CDR2: SGHTS, YDEGEE. This CDR3 spans 15 amino acids. V was trimmed by 2 bases and J by 7 bases, leaving 13 bases between them. CDR3 coding DNA: TGTGCCAGCAGCTTACGGGACAATGGGAATTCACCCCTCCACTTT. Translating gives CASSLRDNGNSPLHF.

The chain employs TRBV10-3 and TRBJ2-4; 7 bases fit TRBD1. The germline V gene encodes CDR1 ENHRY and CDR2 SYGVKD. The CDR3 loop spans 13 amino acids. V was pared by 10 bases and J by 3 bases, with 6 bases of the junction left unmatched. Here the CDR3 reads CATRGTDKNIQYF. The CDR3 DNA follows: TGTGCCACCCGAGGGACAGACAAAAACATTCAGTACTTC.

V gene TRBV5-6 combines with J gene TRBJ1-2; 10 bases are shared with TRBD1. V dropped 10 bases and J dropped 3; count of bases not matched to a gene: 15. Per the germline V gene, CDR1 is SGHDT and CDR2 is YYEEEE. The CDR3 runs to 16 residues. The CDR3, as DNA: TGTGCCGCCGGTAAAGCCCTGGACAGGGGGGACTATGGCTACACCTTC. The encoded protein is CAAGKALDRGDYGYTF.

This clone was recorded only once. The chain joins TRBV6-5 to TRBJ2-5, with 15 positions matching TRBD2. The CDR3 loop spans 15 amino acids. Trimming at V came to 5 bases and at J to 13 bases, leaving 11 bases not matched to a gene. Germline V gene lookup returns CDR1 MNHEY and CDR2 SVGAGI. In nucleotides, the CDR3 is TGTGCCAGCAGTAACCGGGGACTAGCGGGGGGCCAGGTGTACTTC. As protein: CASSNRGLAGGQVYF.

The chain joins TRBV7-9 to TRBJ2-1; TRBD2 agrees at 10 bases. The CDR3 is 12 residues long. The germline gives CDR1 SEHNR, CDR2 FQNEAQ (reference sequence). V was pared by 8 bases and J by 11 bases, with 6 bases of the junction left unmatched. CDR3 region: CASDLTSGKQFF. DNA of the CDR3: TGTGCCAGCGACCTCACTAGCGGGAAGCAGTTCTTC.

V gene TRBV30 combines with J gene TRBJ1-1; D gene ambiguous. The CDR3 is 14 residues long. V dropped 0 bases and J dropped 3 bases, with 11 bases sitting between them. Per the germline V gene, CDR1 is GTSNPN and CDR2 is SVGIG (reference sequence). CDR3 residues: CAWSVPGGDTEAFF. The CDR3, as DNA: TGTGCCTGGAGTGTCCCGGGTGGTGACACTGAAGCTTTCTTT.

The chain is built from TRBV28 and TRBJ2-5, with 8 bases matching TRBD1. The length of the CDR3 is 15 residues. The V gene's germline CDR1 is MDHEN and CDR2 SYDVKM. The V segment lost 7 bases and the J segment 5 bases; nucleotides outside the gene matches: 12. CDR3 nucleotide sequence: TGTGCCAGCAAACCCAGGGGGCGAAGCCCGGAGACCCAGTACTTC. This codes for CASKPRGRSPETQYF.

The DNA of the CDR3 is TGTGCCAGCAGCCCAGGTCGAGGGAAACGTCAACCGATTGGAAACACCATATATTTT. Translated, it gives CASSPGRGKRQPIGNTIYF. V gene TRBV7-9 combines with J gene TRBJ1-3, with D hard to call. The length of the CDR3 is 19 residues. Looked up from germline, CDR1 is SEHNR and CDR2 is FQNEAQ (reference sequence). V was trimmed by 5 bases and J by 3 bases, leaving 26 bases between them.

For the CDR3, the DNA is TGCGCCAGCAGAGTGACCCCCGGGGGGGGGTACAATGAGCAGTTCTTC. Translating gives CASRVTPGGGYNEQFF. V usage is TRBV5-1 and J usage is TRBJ2-1; 8 bases fit TRBD2. The V gene end was trimmed by 5 bases and the J gene end by 4 bases; junction bases not matched to a gene: 11. This CDR3 has 16 amino acids. The germline gives CDR1 SGHRS, CDR2 YFSETQ.

J is TRBJ1-5 and V is TRBV11-3, with D possibly matching TRBD1 (6 bases). Trimming shortened V by 5 bases and J by 0 bases, and 17 bases separated the two germline ends. The germline gives CDR1 SGHNT, CDR2 YENEEA. There are 17 residues in the CDR3. DNA of the CDR3: TGTGCCAGCAGCCCGGGACACCAGACGTATAGCAATCAGCCCCAGCATTTT. Protein product: CASSPGHQTYSNQPQHF.

The chain carries TRBV5-1 and TRBJ1-2; D perhaps matches TRBD1 (6 bases). V was pared by 1 base and J by 2 bases, with 15 bases between. CDR1 and CDR2 from the germline V gene are SGHRS and YFSETQ. The CDR3 is made up of 16 amino acids. The chain's CDR3 is CASSLFPGQTNYGYTF. The CDR3 DNA reads TGCGCCAGCAGCTTGTTCCCGGGACAAACGAACTATGGCTACACCTTC.

The chain recombines TRBV10-3 with TRBJ1-2; 9 bases fit TRBD1. V gave up 7 bases and J gave up 4 bases; unmatched junction bases: 16. Germline CDR1 ENHRY, CDR2 SYGVKD. The CDR3 extends over 17 amino acids. The CDR3, as DNA: TGTGCCATCACCGAGAGCCTTCCGGGACAGGGTGCCTATGGCTACACCTTC. Amino acid sequence: CAITESLPGQGAYGYTF.

The genes are TRBV4-3 and TRBJ2-1, with 9 positions matching TRBD2. Unmatched junction bases numbered 1, after V lost 2 bases and J lost 2 bases. This CDR3 contains 15 residues. Germline CDR1 LGHNA, CDR2 YSLEER. The CDR3 DNA is TGCGCCAGCAGCCAAATAGCGGGGGCCTACAATGAGCAGTTCTTC. Protein sequence: CASSQIAGAYNEQFF.